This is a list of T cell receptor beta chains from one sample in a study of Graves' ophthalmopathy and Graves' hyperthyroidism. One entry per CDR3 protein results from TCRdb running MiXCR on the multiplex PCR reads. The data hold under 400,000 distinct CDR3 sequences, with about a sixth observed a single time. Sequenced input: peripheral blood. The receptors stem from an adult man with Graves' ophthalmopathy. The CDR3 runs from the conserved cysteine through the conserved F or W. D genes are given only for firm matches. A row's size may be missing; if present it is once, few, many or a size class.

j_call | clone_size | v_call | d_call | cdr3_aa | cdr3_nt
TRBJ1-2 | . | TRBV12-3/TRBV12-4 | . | CASSPYGYTF | TGTGCCAGCAGCCCCTATGGCTACACCTTC
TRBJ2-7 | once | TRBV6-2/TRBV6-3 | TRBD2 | CASSYSPTTSGSTYEQYF | TGTGCCAGCAGTTACTCGCCAACCACTAGCGGGAGCACCTACGAGCAGTACTTC
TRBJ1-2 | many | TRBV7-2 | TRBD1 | CASSYRTGANYGYTF | TGTGCCAGCAGCTACCGGACAGGGGCTAACTATGGCTACACCTTC
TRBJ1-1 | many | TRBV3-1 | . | CASSQTGTESTEAFF | TGTGCCAGCAGCCAGACGGGAACCGAAAGTACTGAAGCTTTCTTT
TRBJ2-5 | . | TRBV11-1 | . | CASSRDRKRTQYF | TGTGCCAGCAGCCGAGACAGGAAGAGAACCCAGTACTTC
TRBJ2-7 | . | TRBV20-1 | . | CSAMGDGRTAGYEQYF | TGCAGTGCTATGGGGGACGGACGGACGGCGGGGTACGAGCAGTACTTC
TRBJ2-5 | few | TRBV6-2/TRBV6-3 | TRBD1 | CASSYVGGRETQYF | TGTGCCAGCAGTTACGTAGGGGGCCGGGAGACCCAGTACTTC
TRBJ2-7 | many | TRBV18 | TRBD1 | CASQGAYEQYF | TGTGCCAGCCAGGGGGCCTACGAGCAGTACTTC
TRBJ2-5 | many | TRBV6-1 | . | CASSEGPHQETQYF | TGTGCCAGCAGTGAAGGGCCGCATCAAGAGACCCAGTACTTC
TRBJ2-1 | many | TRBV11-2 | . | CASSLYGQGSYNEQFF | TGTGCCAGCAGCTTATATGGCCAGGGTTCCTACAATGAGCAGTTCTTC
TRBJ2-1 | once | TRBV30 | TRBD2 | CAWRASGSTSYNEQFF | TGTGCCTGGAGGGCTAGCGGGAGTACCTCCTACAATGAGCAGTTCTTC
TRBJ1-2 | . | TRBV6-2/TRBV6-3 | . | CASSSQPSSEDRWGYTF | TGTGCCAGCAGCTCCCAACCCTCTTCTGAGGATCGATGGGGCTACACCTTC
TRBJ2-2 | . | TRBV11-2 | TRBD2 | CASSLRTSGSGGELFF | TGTGCCAGCAGCTTAAGGACTAGCGGGAGTGGCGGGGAGCTGTTTTTT
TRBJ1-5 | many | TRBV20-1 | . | CSAPQGTFGNQPQHF | TGCAGTGCGCCACAGGGCACGTTTGGCAATCAGCCCCAGCATTTT
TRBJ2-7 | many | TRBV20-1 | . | CSASLTSYEQYF | TGCAGTGCTAGTCTCACGTCCTACGAGCAGTACTTC
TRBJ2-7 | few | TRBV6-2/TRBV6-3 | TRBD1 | CASEDRDSSYEQYF | TGTGCCAGCGAGGACAGGGATAGCTCCTACGAGCAGTACTTC
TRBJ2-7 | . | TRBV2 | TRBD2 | CASSDLAGADDEQYF | TGTGCCAGCAGTGATCTAGCGGGAGCTGACGACGAGCAGTACTTC
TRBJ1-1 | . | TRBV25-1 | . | CASTPGRQNTEAFF | TGTGCCAGCACTCCGGGACGGCAGAACACTGAAGCTTTCTTT
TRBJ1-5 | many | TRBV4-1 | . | CASSQGGGRQPQHF | TGCGCCAGCAGCCAAGGCGGGGGGCGGCAGCCCCAGCATTTT
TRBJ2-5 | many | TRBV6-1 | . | CATALGGFEETQYF | TGTGCCACCGCGTTGGGGGGTTTTGAGGAGACCCAGTACTTC
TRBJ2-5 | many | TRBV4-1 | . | CASSQDASGQETQYF | TGCGCCAGCAGCCAAGATGCGAGCGGCCAAGAGACCCAGTACTTC
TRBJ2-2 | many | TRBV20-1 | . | CSASRQNTGELFF | TGCAGTGCTAGTCGTCAAAACACCGGGGAGCTGTTTTTT
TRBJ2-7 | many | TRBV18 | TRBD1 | CASSPGDRPSYEQYF | TGTGCCAGCTCACCAGGGGACAGGCCTTCCTACGAGCAGTACTTC
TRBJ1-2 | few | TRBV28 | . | CASSLLGSSYGYTF | TGTGCCAGCAGTTTGTTGGGTAGTAGCTATGGCTACACCTTC
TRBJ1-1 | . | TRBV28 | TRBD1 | CASSGAGTGGAEAFF | TGTGCCAGCAGTGGAGCTGGGACAGGGGGCGCGGAAGCTTTCTTT
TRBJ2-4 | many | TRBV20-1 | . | CSASDPGILGNIQYF | TGCAGTGCTAGTGACCCCGGGATATTAGGGAACATTCAGTACTTC
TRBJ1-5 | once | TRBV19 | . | CASSILPQESGNQPQHF | TGTGCCAGTAGTATACTTCCTCAGGAATCAGGGAATCAGCCCCAGCATTTT
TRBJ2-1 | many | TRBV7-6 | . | CASSSYPLNEQFF | TGTGCCAGCAGCTCCTACCCGCTAAATGAGCAGTTCTTC
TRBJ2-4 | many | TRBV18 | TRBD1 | CASSPPSDRDRGLIQYF | TGTGCCAGCTCACCACCGAGCGACCGGGACAGGGGGCTTATTCAGTACTTC
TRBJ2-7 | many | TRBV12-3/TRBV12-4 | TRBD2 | CASSLSSGGSYEQYF | TGTGCCAGCAGTTTGTCTAGCGGGGGCTCCTACGAGCAGTACTTC
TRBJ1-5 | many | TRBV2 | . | CASSVSFSNQPQHF | TGTGCCAGCAGTGTCTCCTTTAGCAATCAGCCCCAGCATTTT
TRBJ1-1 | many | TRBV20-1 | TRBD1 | CSAPEQGARTEAFF | TGCAGTGCTCCAGAACAGGGGGCTCGTACTGAAGCTTTCTTT
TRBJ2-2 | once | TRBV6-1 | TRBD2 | CASSTTGGAGTGELFF | TGTGCCAGCAGTACCACGGGGGGGGCCGGCACCGGGGAGCTGTTTTTT
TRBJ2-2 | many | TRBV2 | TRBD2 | CASSRTSVNTGELFF | TGTGCCAGCAGTCGGACTAGCGTTAACACCGGGGAGCTGTTTTTT
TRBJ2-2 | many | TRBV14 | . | CASSLEVDTGELFF | TGTGCCAGCAGCCTGGAGGTCGACACCGGGGAGCTGTTTTTT
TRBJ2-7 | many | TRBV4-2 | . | CASSQAGKTYEQYF | TGTGCCAGCAGCCAAGCCGGGAAGACTTACGAGCAGTACTTC
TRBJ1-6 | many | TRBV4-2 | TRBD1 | CASSQDQDRTNSPLHF | TGTGCCAGCAGCCAAGATCAGGACAGGACTAATTCACCCCTCCACTTT
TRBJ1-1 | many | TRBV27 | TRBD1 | CASSRTGWNTEAFF | TGTGCCAGCTCAAGGACAGGGTGGAACACTGAAGCTTTCTTT
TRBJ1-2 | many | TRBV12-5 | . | CASGLGQPYGYTF | TGTGCTAGTGGTTTGGGACAGCCCTATGGCTACACCTTC
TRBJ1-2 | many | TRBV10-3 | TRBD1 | CAISDADRGGNYGYTF | TGTGCCATCAGTGACGCGGACAGGGGAGGAAACTATGGCTACACCTTC
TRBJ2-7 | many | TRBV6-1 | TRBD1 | CASRRPGQGSYEQYF | TGTGCCAGCAGACGGCCAGGACAGGGATCCTACGAGCAGTACTTC
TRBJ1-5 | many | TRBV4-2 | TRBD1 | CASSQEDRVHSNQPQHF | TGTGCCAGCAGCCAAGAAGACAGGGTCCATAGCAATCAGCCCCAGCATTTT
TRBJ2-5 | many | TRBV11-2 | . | CASSFSQSRSETQYF | TGTGCCAGCAGCTTCAGTCAAAGTCGGTCAGAGACCCAGTACTTC
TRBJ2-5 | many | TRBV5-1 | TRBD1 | CASSQGGEETQYF | TGCGCCAGCAGCCAAGGGGGCGAAGAGACCCAGTACTTC
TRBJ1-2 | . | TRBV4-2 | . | CASSQALPTGGYNF | TGTGCCAGCAGCCAAGCTTTACCGACGGGGGGCTACAACTTC
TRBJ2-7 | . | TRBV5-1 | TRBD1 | CASSLTGGQQYF | TGCGCCAGCAGCCTCACAGGGGGGCAGCAGTACTTC
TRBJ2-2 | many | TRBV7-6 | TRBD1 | CASSPRTGTGELFF | TGTGCCAGCAGCCCGCGGACAGGTACCGGGGAGCTGTTTTTT
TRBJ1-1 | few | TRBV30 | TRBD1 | CAWSGRGRDTEAFF | TGTGCCTGGAGTGGGAGGGGGCGTGACACTGAAGCTTTCTTT